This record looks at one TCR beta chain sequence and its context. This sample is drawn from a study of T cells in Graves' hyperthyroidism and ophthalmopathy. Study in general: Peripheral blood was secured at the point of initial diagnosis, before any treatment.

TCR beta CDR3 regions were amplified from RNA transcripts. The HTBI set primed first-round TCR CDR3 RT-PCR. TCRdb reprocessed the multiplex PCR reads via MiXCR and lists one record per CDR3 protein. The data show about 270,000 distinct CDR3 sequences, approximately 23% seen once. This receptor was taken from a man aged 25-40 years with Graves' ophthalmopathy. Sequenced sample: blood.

CDR3 coding DNA: TGTGCCAGCAGTCGCAACCCAGGGACAGGGTCCTACGAGCAGTACTTC. Translation gives CASSRNPGTGSYEQYF. This chain joins TRBV28 and TRBJ2-7; 9 bases align to TRBD1. After removal of 5 bases from V and 1 base from J, the junction contained 9 bases not matched to a gene. In germline, CDR1 is MDHEN, CDR2 SYDVKM. The CDR3 covers 16 residues.